Listed below are T cell receptor beta chains from one sample, sequenced in a study of shared clonotypes between healthy human individuals. Method: immunoSEQ multiplex PCR; TCRdb's copy keeps in-frame clones and lacks some. The sample contains hundreds of thousands of clones, approximately 96% of which appear only once. What was sequenced was naive CD8+ T cells sorted from blood. These receptors originate from a woman aged 25 to 39 in good health. Both conserved end residues are part of each CDR3. Each record gives: V gene, J gene, D gene, clone size, CDR3 DNA, CDR3 protein. A D gene is named only where the DNA matches it firmly. A clone size is listed for some rows: how often the clone was seen (once, few, many), or a class if it is expanded.

V: TRBV2
J: TRBJ2-3
D: TRBD2
size: once
DNA: TGTGCCAGCCCGGGACTAGCGGAGGATACGCAGTATTTT
CDR3: CASPGLAEDTQYF

V: TRBV6-1
J: TRBJ2-7
D: -
size: -
DNA: TGTGCCAGCAGAGAATACTCCTACGAGCAGTACTTC
CDR3: CASREYSYEQYF

V: TRBV29-1
J: TRBJ1-1
D: TRBD1
size: -
DNA: TGCAGCGTTGAGGGTGCGGACAGGGGTTTCTCTGAAGCTTTCTTT
CDR3: CSVEGADRGFSEAFF

V: TRBV28
J: TRBJ2-7
D: TRBD2
size: -
DNA: TGTGCCAGCAGTTATAAGCCTAGCGGGGGTCGTACCTACGAGCAGTACTTC
CDR3: CASSYKPSGGRTYEQYF

V: TRBV10-2
J: TRBJ1-5
D: -
size: -
DNA: TGCGCCAGCAGTGAACTGGGGTGGGTCGGAAATCAGCCCCAGCATTTT
CDR3: CASSELGWVGNQPQHF

V: TRBV6-5
J: TRBJ2-6
D: -
size: -
DNA: TGTGCCAGCAGTTACCGGGGCATCTCGGCCAACGTCCTGACTTTC
CDR3: CASSYRGISANVLTF

V: TRBV19
J: TRBJ2-2
D: TRBD2
size: once
DNA: TGTGCCAGTAGTATGAGATCTGGTCTAGCGGGAGTCAACACCGGGGAGCTGTTTTTT
CDR3: CASSMRSGLAGVNTGELFF

V: TRBV19
J: TRBJ2-5
D: -
size: -
DNA: TGTGCCAGTAGTATATATGGGAGTGGTTATGGTCCCCAGTACTTC
CDR3: CASSIYGSGYGPQYF

V: TRBV19
J: TRBJ1-3
D: -
size: -
DNA: TGTGCCAGTAGTATAAACAGGATCTCTGGAAACACCATATATTTT
CDR3: CASSINRISGNTIYF

V: TRBV7-9
J: TRBJ2-7
D: -
size: few
DNA: TGTGCCAGCAGCCTTCCTCGCTCCTACGAGCAGTACTTC
CDR3: CASSLPRSYEQYF

V: TRBV5-6
J: TRBJ2-3
D: -
size: -
DNA: TGTGCCAGCAGCTTGGGGGCCCTCAAGACAGATACGCAGTATTTT
CDR3: CASSLGALKTDTQYF

V: TRBV28
J: TRBJ1-2
D: -
size: -
DNA: TGTGCCAGCAGTCTTACTCCGGGTCTTTATACTTCGTATGGCTACACCTTC
CDR3: CASSLTPGLYTSYGYTF

V: TRBV19
J: TRBJ2-3
D: TRBD1
size: once
DNA: TGTGCCAGGATATTTTCCGGGACAGGGGTTTCCGATACGCAGTATTTT
CDR3: CARIFSGTGVSDTQYF

V: TRBV2
J: TRBJ2-2
D: -
size: -
DNA: TGTGCCAGCAGGGCCACCGGGGAGCTGTTTTTT
CDR3: CASRATGELFF

V: TRBV10-2
J: TRBJ1-2
D: -
size: once
DNA: TGCGCCAGCAGTGAGGGCAGGGCGGGCGGCTACACCTTC
CDR3: CASSEGRAGGYTF

V: TRBV4-1
J: TRBJ1-1
D: -
size: -
DNA: TGCGCCAGCAGCCGAGGTAACAGCTTGAACACTGAAGCTTTCTTT
CDR3: CASSRGNSLNTEAFF

V: TRBV4-1
J: TRBJ1-5
D: -
size: -
DNA: TGCGCCAGCAGCCATGACAGCACAGCCTCCAATCAGCCCCAGCATTTT
CDR3: CASSHDSTASNQPQHF

V: TRBV4-2
J: TRBJ2-7
D: -
size: -
DNA: TGTGCCAGCAGCCAAGATCTATCGGCCTCCTACGAGCAGTACTTC
CDR3: CASSQDLSASYEQYF

V: TRBV15
J: TRBJ1-2
D: -
size: -
DNA: TGTGCCACCAGCAGAGATCTAGGTCAGCACTATGGCTACACCTTC
CDR3: CATSRDLGQHYGYTF

V: TRBV5-6
J: TRBJ2-3
D: TRBD2
size: -
DNA: TGTGCCAGCAGCCAGACTAGCGGTGGTCCGGCGGATACGCAGTATTTT
CDR3: CASSQTSGGPADTQYF

V: TRBV27
J: TRBJ2-7
D: TRBD2
size: -
DNA: TGTGCCAGCAGTTATGCGGGAGGGCCTTACGAGCAGTACTTC
CDR3: CASSYAGGPYEQYF

V: TRBV27
J: TRBJ2-7
D: TRBD2
size: -
DNA: TGTGCCAGCAAACTAGCGGGAAACTACGAGCAGTACTTC
CDR3: CASKLAGNYEQYF

V: TRBV2
J: TRBJ1-1
D: -
size: -
DNA: TGTGCCAGCAGCGGACTCCCCGGCCTTGGCCGCCTGAACACTGAAGCTTTCTTT
CDR3: CASSGLPGLGRLNTEAFF

V: TRBV27
J: TRBJ2-7
D: TRBD1
size: once
DNA: TGTGCCAGCAGTTCAACCGGGACAGATTTTTTTATTTCCTACGAGCAGTACTTC
CDR3: CASSSTGTDFFISYEQYF

V: TRBV6-6
J: TRBJ1-6
D: -
size: -
DNA: TGTGCCAGCAGTACCAGGGGCTATAATTCACCCCTCCACTTT
CDR3: CASSTRGYNSPLHF

V: TRBV27
J: TRBJ1-5
D: -
size: -
DNA: TGTGCCAGCAGGGGCCAGACAAGCAATCAGCCCCAGCATTTT
CDR3: CASRGQTSNQPQHF

V: TRBV6-6
J: TRBJ1-3
D: -
size: -
DNA: TGTGCCAGCAGGACAGCGGACAGCTCTGGAAACACCATATATTTT
CDR3: CASRTADSSGNTIYF

V: TRBV28
J: TRBJ2-7
D: TRBD2
size: -
DNA: TGTGCCAGCAGTCCGAGGACTAGCGCCTCCTACGAGCAGTACTTC
CDR3: CASSPRTSASYEQYF

V: TRBV14
J: TRBJ1-2
D: -
size: -
DNA: TGTGCCAGCAGTCTTACGACAGGCCCCTATGGCTACACCTTC
CDR3: CASSLTTGPYGYTF

V: TRBV4-1
J: TRBJ2-7
D: -
size: once
DNA: TGCGCCAGCAGCCGAAACCAGGACTACGAGCAGTACTTC
CDR3: CASSRNQDYEQYF

V: TRBV7-9
J: TRBJ1-1
D: -
size: -
DNA: TGTGCCAGCAGTTACGGGAACACTGAAGCTTTCTTT
CDR3: CASSYGNTEAFF

V: TRBV5-6
J: TRBJ2-7
D: TRBD1
size: -
DNA: TGTGCCAGCAACATACAGGGGGCCCTGAGCGAGCAGTACTTC
CDR3: CASNIQGALSEQYF

V: TRBV11-2
J: TRBJ2-4
D: -
size: -
DNA: TGTGCCAGCAGCCCCACGCGGGGGACAGGAAACATTCAGTACTTC
CDR3: CASSPTRGTGNIQYF

V: TRBV19
J: TRBJ2-1
D: TRBD2
size: -
DNA: TGTGCCAGTAGTTCCGGGACTAGCGGGAGAAATGAGCAGTTCTTC
CDR3: CASSSGTSGRNEQFF

V: TRBV7-6
J: TRBJ2-5
D: -
size: -
DNA: TGTGCCAGCAGCTTGATCCGGGCTACGGGGGAGACCCAGTACTTC
CDR3: CASSLIRATGETQYF

V: TRBV29-1
J: TRBJ1-1
D: TRBD1
size: -
DNA: TGCAGCGTTGAAGATCCCGGGACAGGGAACACTGAAGCTTTCTTT
CDR3: CSVEDPGTGNTEAFF

V: TRBV28
J: TRBJ1-3
D: TRBD1
size: -
DNA: TGTGCCAGCAGTTTCCACGGGACAGGGTCTGGAAACACCATATATTTT
CDR3: CASSFHGTGSGNTIYF

V: TRBV7-9
J: TRBJ2-7
D: TRBD2
size: -
DNA: TGTGCCAGCAGCGGATCCGGGACTAGCCCCACCTACGAGCAGTACTTC
CDR3: CASSGSGTSPTYEQYF

V: TRBV11-2
J: TRBJ2-5
D: -
size: -
DNA: TGTGCCAGCAGCTTATTACGGGTGGCCTCGGAGACCCAGTACTTC
CDR3: CASSLLRVASETQYF

V: TRBV5-4
J: TRBJ2-7
D: -
size: -
DNA: TGTGCCAGCAGCTCCCAAGGCGTGGAGCAGTACTTC
CDR3: CASSSQGVEQYF

V: TRBV2
J: TRBJ2-7
D: -
size: -
DNA: TGTGCCAGCAGTGAAGCTGGCCGGGAGCAGTACTTC
CDR3: CASSEAGREQYF

V: TRBV6-1
J: TRBJ1-1
D: -
size: -
DNA: TGTGCCAGCAGCCCCGAGGAGTACTCTATAGAAGCTTTCTTT
CDR3: CASSPEEYSIEAFF